These 15 T cell receptor beta chains were all obtained from the same sample, sequenced in a study of T cell responses to AZD1222 COVID-19 vaccine (dated by TCRdb to the early 2020s). The sample's time point label, in plain terms: baseline before first vaccination. Preparation of the library involved the immunoSEQ multiplex PCR assay. TCRdb carries this immuneACCESS record with in-frame sequences only. Its versions omit some clonotypes, under half of them owing to an unresolved V gene in the studies checked, with the rest unexplained. For this sample there are around 86,000 clones; almost 90% appear just once. The ten largest clonotypes hold more than 7.5% of the sample. The specimen was peripheral blood, collected on day 0 of AZD1222 vaccination. The source of these receptors is an adult in good health.

The V call is TRBV5-1, the J call TRBJ1-6; 7 bases agree with TRBD1. Unmatched junction bases numbered 4, after V lost 2 bases and J lost 5 bases. This CDR3 is built from 15 residues. CDR1 SGHRS and CDR2 YFSETQ come from the germline V gene. The CDR3 region has the DNA TGCGCCAGCAGCTTTAAGGGGGCGGATAATTCACCCCTCCACTTT. Translating gives CASSFKGADNSPLHF.

The rearrangement uses TRBV11-2 and TRBJ1-3; the D is unclear. The CDR3 sequence is 13 residues long. Trimming cost V 5 bases and J 11 bases, with 16 bases left between them. Germline V gene sequence: CDR1 SGHAT, CDR2 FQNNGV. For the CDR3, the DNA is TGTGCCAGCAGCGGCTTTCGTGGGTTGGCCATATATTTT. Its protein product is CASSGFRGLAIYF.

The chain employs TRBV6-5 and TRBJ1-1; D ambiguous. V was trimmed by 2 bases and J by 0 bases, leaving 4 bases between them. This CDR3 spans 13 amino acids. The germline gives CDR1 MNHEY, CDR2 SVGAGI. In DNA form, the CDR3 reads TGTGCCAGCAGTTACGACATGAACACTGAAGCTTTCTTT. Encoded protein: CASSYDMNTEAFF.

CDR3 protein: CASRPPGTVADEQFF. DNA of the CDR3: TGTGCCAGCAGACCCCCCGGGACAGTTGCGGATGAGCAGTTCTTC. J is TRBJ2-1 and V is TRBV7-2; 7 bases align to TRBD1. This CDR3 comprises 15 residues. After removal of 6 bases from V and 8 bases from J, the junction contained 13 bases not matched to a gene. The germline gives CDR1 SGHTA, CDR2 FQGNSA.

The CDR3 DNA reads TGTGCCAGCAACACAGGGTCGAACACCGGGGAGCTGTTTTTT. Protein product: CASNTGSNTGELFF. The chain is built from TRBV13 and TRBJ2-2, with D possibly being TRBD1 (6 bases). The CDR3 runs 14 residues. Per germline, CDR1 PRHDT and CDR2 FYEKMQ (reference sequence). V was cut by 7 bases and J by 0 bases, with 9 bases left in between. Full variable domain (missing parts from reference TRBV13 and TRBJ2-2): AAGVIQSPRHLIKEKRETATLKCYPIPRHDTVYWYQQGPGQDPQFLISFYEKMQSDKGSIPDRFSAQQFSDYHSELNMSSLELGDSALYFCASNTGSNTGELFFGEGSRLTVL.

The chain has TRBV7-2 and TRBJ1-6; possible D gene TRBD1, 5 bases. The CDR3 is 15 amino acids. Per the germline V gene, CDR1 is SGHTA and CDR2 is FQGNSA. V lost 3 bases and J 6 bases, leaving 12 bases between the germline ends. The CDR3 region has the DNA TGTGCCAGCAGCTTCAGGGTGGAAGTTAATTCACCCCTCCACTTT. Its protein is CASSFRVEVNSPLHF.

V is TRBV19 and J is TRBJ1-2; D remains ambiguous. V was shortened by 5 bases and J by 7 bases, with 20 bases between the two germline ends. CDR1 is LNHDA, CDR2 SQIVND, per germline (reference sequence). The CDR3 spans 15 residues. Here the CDR3 DNA reads TGTGCCAGTAGTTCCAATCACCCGGGGTTTGGTGGCTACACCTTC. It yields the protein CASSSNHPGFGGYTF. Full variable domain (missing parts from reference TRBV19 and TRBJ1-2): DGGITQSPKYLFRKEGQNVTLSCEQNLNHDAMYWYRQDPGQGLRLIYYSQIVNDFQKGDIAEGYSVSREKKESFPLTVTSAQKNPTAFYLCASSSNHPGFGGYTFGSGTRLTVV.

This chain uses TRBV3-1 (or the pseudogene TRBV3-2) with TRBJ2-5; 9 nucleotides agree with TRBD1. This CDR3 region has 15 residues. V lost 1 base and J lost 5; bases outside the gene matches: 5. The germline CDR1 and CDR2 sequences are LGHDT and YNNKEL (reference sequence). The CDR3 spells CASSQGYRGRETQYF. CDR3 DNA: TGTGCCAGCAGCCAAGGCTACAGGGGGCGCGAGACCCAGTACTTC.

CDR3 nucleotide sequence: TGTGCCAGCAGTCACACTCCAGATACGCAGTATTTT. Protein product: CASSHTPDTQYF. The J gene is TRBJ2-3, the V gene TRBV27; no clear D. The CDR3 extends over 12 amino acids. Trimming took off 5 bases at V and 4 bases at J, with 7 bases between the two ends. Germline V gives CDR1 MNHEY, CDR2 SMNVEV (reference sequence).

V gene TRBV27 combines with J gene TRBJ2-7; D gene uncertain. V lost 2 bases and J 0 bases, leaving 20 bases between the germline ends. The CDR3 covers 18 residues. CDR1 MNHEY and CDR2 SMNVEV come from the germline V gene (reference sequence). The CDR3 coding sequence is TGTGCCAGCAGTTTAACCCAGATTCGCGGCGAAAGCTCCTACGAGCAGTACTTC. It yields the protein CASSLTQIRGESSYEQYF.

The gene calls are TRBV6-5 and TRBJ1-2, with a possible D match to TRBD1 (5 bases). Germline V gene lookup returns CDR1 MNHEY and CDR2 SVGAGI. With 10 bases removed from V and 8 bases from J, the gap between germline ends came to 17 bases. CDR3 length: 12 residues. The CDR3: CATSQGNIGYTF. In DNA form, the CDR3 reads TGTGCCACCTCTCAGGGTAATATAGGCTACACCTTC.

The chain links TRBV10-3 to TRBJ2-7; D tentatively fits TRBD1 or TRBD2 (6 bases each). In germline, CDR1 is ENHRY, CDR2 SYGVKD. V was clipped by 6 bases and J by 5 bases, with 17 bases between them. There are 14 residues in the CDR3. The CDR3 protein is CAISFDGGADEQYF. The CDR3 DNA is TGTGCCATCAGCTTTGACGGGGGCGCGGACGAGCAGTACTTC.

The rearrangement links TRBV7-3 to TRBJ2-7, with TRBD1 identical over 7 bases. V lost 1 base, J lost 6 bases, and 12 bases stayed unmatched. Germline V lookup: CDR1 SGHTA, CDR2 FQGTGA. This CDR3 has 16 amino acids. As DNA, the CDR3 is TGTGCCAGCAGCTTAAGTATCGGTCAGGGGGTAATCGAGCAGTACTTC. This codes for CASSLSIGQGVIEQYF.

This chain connects TRBV5-5 to TRBJ1-2, with D perhaps matching TRBD1 (5 bases). CDR3 length: 13 amino acids. Trimming took off 5 bases at V and 8 bases at J, with 16 bases between the two ends. The germline CDR1 and CDR2 sequences are SGHKS and YYEKEE (reference sequence). CDR3 in amino acids: CASSFDTGQGYTF. The CDR3 bases are TGTGCCAGCAGTTTCGACACGGGGCAAGGCTACACCTTC.

DNA of the CDR3: TGTGCCACCAGCAGAGATCTTGGGAGAAGCGCTGAAGCTTTCTTT. Translated: CATSRDLGRSAEAFF. This chain joins TRBV15 and TRBJ1-1; no clear D gene. Trimming took 0 bases from V and 6 from J, leaving 14 bases between them. This CDR3 has 15 residues. The V gene's germline CDR1 is LNHNV and CDR2 YYDKDF (reference sequence).